Below, 14 T cell receptor beta chains from the same sample are listed, as sequenced in a study of cytomegalovirus exposure and HLA in healthy donors. The PCR had 60 Vbeta and 13 Jbeta primers. Generated by immunoSEQ multiplex PCR, the TCRdb table keeps only in-frame clones and is missing some. The sample carries about 89,000 clones, approximately 74% recorded once. The specimen sequenced was PBMCs. The receptor source for this set is a male donor in good health and CMV-seronegative.

The chain uses TRBV28 and TRBJ1-4; D is undetermined. The length of the CDR3 is 13 residues. Germline V gene lookup returns CDR1 MDHEN and CDR2 SYDVKM. V lost 10 bases to trimming and J lost 7 bases, with 16 bases between them. The CDR3 region is CAISSAGVEKLFF. In DNA, the CDR3 is TGTGCCATTTCATCAGCCGGGGTTGAAAAACTGTTTTTT.

As concerns this clone: This CDR3 is also generated by other DNA sequences in the sample. V and J are TRBV11-2 and TRBJ2-5, with D uncertain. The CDR3 spans 14 residues. Germline values: CDR1 SGHAT, CDR2 FQNNGV. Trimming pared 4 bases from V and 5 bases from J, leaving 14 bases between. In DNA form, the CDR3 reads TGTGCCAGCAGCTCCCAAGGCGGTGAGGAGACCCAGTACTTC. As protein: CASSSQGGEETQYF. Full variable domain (missing parts from reference TRBV11-2 and TRBJ2-5): EAGVAQSPRYKIIEKRQSVAFWCNPISGHATLYWYQQILGQGPKLLIQFQNNGVVDDSQLPKDRFSAERLKGVDSTLKIQPAKLEDSAVYLCASSSQGGEETQYFGPGTRLLVL.

The J gene is TRBJ2-7, the V gene TRBV5-4; 9 bases are shared with TRBD1. Germline assignment: CDR1 SGHNT and CDR2 YYREEE (reference sequence). CDR3 length equals 15 residues. Trimming cost V 1 base and J 3 bases; bases outside gene matches: 5. The CDR3 region is CASSLSQGAIYEQYF. In nucleotides, the CDR3 is TGTGCCAGCAGCTTGTCACAGGGGGCAATCTACGAGCAGTACTTC.

The chain couples TRBV4-1 to TRBJ2-3; 7 positions agree with TRBD2. This CDR3 is 18 amino acids long. Per germline, CDR1 MGHRA and CDR2 YSYEKL. With V trimmed by 0 bases and J by 7 bases, 16 bases remained unmatched. The CDR3: CASSQDPPGTTLPYTQYF. The DNA of the CDR3 is TGCGCCAGCAGCCAAGACCCTCCAGGGACTACCCTACCCTATACGCAGTATTTT.

The genes are TRBV28 and TRBJ2-3; 15 bases are a match to TRBD2. CDR1 and CDR2 (germline): MDHEN, SYDVKM. The CDR3 is 17 residues long. J gave up 3 bases and V 5 bases, and 6 bases lay outside the gene matches. CDR3 sequence: CASSPGLAGGLTDTQYF. CDR3 bases: TGTGCCAGCAGTCCGGGACTAGCGGGAGGTTTGACAGATACGCAGTATTTT.

Comment on this clone: One end of the junction is discordant with germline, which a read error may explain. V and J are TRBV28 and TRBJ2-7; D perhaps matches TRBD2 (6 bases). CDR1 is MDHEN, CDR2 SYDVKM, per germline. The CDR3 has 11 residues. The CDR3 spells CASYYNGGTVF. The CDR3 coding sequence is TGTGCCAGCTACTACAACGGAGGGACGGTCTTC.

This clone was seen a few times. The chain uses TRBV28 and TRBJ2-1, with 9 positions matching TRBD2. This CDR3 is built from 15 residues. In germline, CDR1 is MDHEN, CDR2 SYDVKM. V trimming: 10 bases; J trimming: 9 bases; junction bases outside the gene matches: 16. The CDR3 DNA reads TGTGCCACCGGGGGCGGGAGGGCCGACAATCTTGAGCAGTTCTTC. Protein sequence: CATGGGRADNLEQFF.

This chain joins TRBV5-6 and TRBJ1-5, with D perhaps TRBD1 (6 bases). The CDR3 totals 13 residues. Per germline, CDR1 SGHDT and CDR2 YYEEEE. Trimming took off 7 bases at V and 5 bases at J, with 13 bases between the two ends. CDR3 loop: CASQQGRDQPQHF. CDR3 DNA: TGTGCCAGCCAACAGGGACGCGATCAGCCCCAGCATTTT.

The rearrangement uses TRBV6-1 and TRBJ1-3; no reliable D call. The CDR3 totals 16 residues. V shed 2 bases and J shed 0 bases, with 11 bases lying between them. Germline loops: CDR1 MNHNS, CDR2 SASEGT. The CDR3 sequence: CASSEMVSSSGNTIYF. For the CDR3, the DNA is TGTGCCAGCAGTGAAATGGTGAGCTCCTCTGGAAACACCATATATTTT.

This clone has only a few counts. This chain joins TRBV4-2 and TRBJ2-5, with D possibly matching TRBD1 (8 bases). The J call may not be correct, given that the DNA end is closer to TRBJ2-7. The CDR3 is 15 residues long. The V gene's germline CDR1 is LGHNA and CDR2 YNFKEQ. The CDR3 here is CASRGQASGRYEQYF. DNA for the CDR3: TGTGCCAGCAGGGGACAGGCTAGCGGTCGTTACGAGCAGTACTTC.

Only a few counts were recorded for this clone. CDR3 region: CASSFIGTREEQFF. The CDR3 DNA reads TGTGCCAGCAGCTTTATCGGGACACGAGAGGAGCAGTTCTTC. J is TRBJ2-1 and V is TRBV7-9; tentatively, D is TRBD1 (6 bases). Deletions cut 3 bases from V and 10 bases from J, with 16 bases between. The CDR3 totals 14 residues. Germline V lookup: CDR1 SEHNR, CDR2 FQNEAQ (reference sequence).

The chain carries TRBV27 and TRBJ1-1, with D possibly TRBD1 on 6 matching bases. The CDR3 is 15 amino acids. The V gene's germline CDR1 is MNHEY and CDR2 SMNVEV (reference sequence). Between the trimmed V and J ends, which lost 2 bases and 2 bases, there was a span of 12 bases. CDR3 loop: CASSLNRATNTEAFF. The CDR3 DNA is TGTGCCAGCAGTTTAAACAGGGCGACCAACACTGAAGCTTTCTTT.

The V gene is TRBV19, the J gene TRBJ1-1; TRBD1 agrees at 7 bases. The V segment lost 2 bases and the J segment 1 base; nucleotides outside the gene matches: 1. This CDR3 comprises 14 residues. CDR1 and CDR2 from the germline V gene are LNHDA and SQIVND (reference sequence). This CDR3 is CASSITGANTEAFF. For the CDR3, the DNA is TGTGCCAGTAGTATAACAGGGGCGAACACTGAAGCTTTCTTT.

The sample holds a few counts of this clone. CDR3: CASSDPGCEAFF. The DNA of the CDR3 is TGTGCCAGCAGTGACCCAGGGTGTGAAGCTTTCTTT. The genes are TRBV25-1 and TRBJ1-1, with TRBD1 as a possible D gene (5 bases). The V and J ends lost 3 bases and 7 bases respectively, with 9 bases between them. Germline V lookup: CDR1 MGHDK, CDR2 SYGVNS. The CDR3 has 12 residues.